The 32 T cell receptor beta chains in this list originate from one sample, sequenced in a study of blood T cell repertoires in COVID-19. Profiling relied on immunoSEQ multiplex PCR, and the TCRdb table lists in-frame clones only, not all of them. Here the sample spans approximately 450,000 clones, about 89% being singletons. Sequencing used peripheral blood. The source is a woman aged 25 to 39 with acute or convalescent COVID-19.

The J gene is TRBJ2-7, the V gene TRBV11-2; possibly TRBD2 for D (5 bases). The CDR3 is 14 amino acids. Trimming took off 5 bases at V and 6 bases at J, with 17 bases between the two ends. The germline CDR1 and CDR2 sequences are SGHAT and FQNNGV. CDR3 region: CASSPTWRPREQYF. The DNA of the CDR3 is TGTGCCAGCAGCCCCACCTGGAGGCCTCGCGAGCAGTACTTC.

In regard to this clone: The sample contains more than one DNA sequence encoding this CDR3. This chain connects TRBV2 to TRBJ2-7; 7 nucleotides match TRBD1. CDR1 and CDR2 from the germline V gene are SNHLY and FYNNEI. This CDR3 has 15 residues. The V and J ends lost 4 bases and 0 bases, in that order; junction bases with no gene match: 6. As DNA, the CDR3 is TGTGCCAGCAGTGCCCCGACAGGGTCCTCCTACGAGCAGTACTTC. Residues: CASSAPTGSSYEQYF.

The J gene is TRBJ1-4, the V gene TRBV27, with D possibly matching TRBD1 (5 bases). V was shortened by 0 bases and J by 8 bases, with 10 bases between the two germline ends. This CDR3 is 14 amino acids long. From germline, CDR1 is MNHEY and CDR2 SMNVEV (reference sequence). CDR3 sequence: CASSLSGAGEKLFF. The CDR3 nucleotides are TGTGCCAGCAGTTTATCAGGGGCAGGAGAAAAACTGTTTTTT.

The rearrangement links TRBV19 to TRBJ1-2; D ambiguous. The CDR3 has 13 amino acids. Germline V gene sequence: CDR1 LNHDA, CDR2 SQIVND (reference sequence). V lost 2 bases and J 8 bases, leaving 12 bases between the germline ends. CDR3 nucleotides: TGTGCCAGTAGTATATCTGGTCGAGGCGGCTACACCTTC. Translating gives CASSISGRGGYTF.

The chain joins TRBV5-1 to TRBJ1-1; D remains unclear. The CDR3 covers 14 residues. V lost 4 bases, J lost 0 bases, and 10 bases lay in between. Germline loops: CDR1 SGHRS, CDR2 YFSETQ. The DNA for the CDR3 is TGCGCCAGCAGCCAACAGAAGATGAACACTGAAGCTTTCTTT. It translates to CASSQQKMNTEAFF. Using reference TRBV5-1 and TRBJ1-1 for the parts outside the CDR3, the full variable domain is KAGVTQTPRYLIKTRGQQVTLSCSPISGHRSVSWYQQTPGQGLQFLFEYFSETQRNKGNFPGRFSGRQFSNSRSEMNVSTLELGDSALYLCASSQQKMNTEAFFGQGTRLTVV.

The chain has TRBV28 and TRBJ2-7; 7 positions match TRBD1. Germline V gives CDR1 MDHEN, CDR2 SYDVKM. The CDR3 covers 15 residues. The V and J ends lost 4 bases and 4 bases, in that order; junction bases with no gene match: 10. CDR3 region: CASSSTRDRQYEQYF. The CDR3 DNA is TGTGCCAGCAGTTCGACCCGGGACAGACAATACGAGCAGTACTTC.

The chain combines TRBV5-6 with TRBJ2-3, with 11 bases aligning to TRBD2. J was trimmed by 6 bases and V by 4 bases; bases with no gene match: 10. The CDR3 length is 16 residues. Germline assignment: CDR1 SGHDT and CDR2 YYEEEE. CDR3 DNA sequence: TGTGCCAGCAGCCGGTCGTTAGCGGGGGGGCTGGATACGCAGTATTTT. It translates to CASSRSLAGGLDTQYF. The full variable domain, rest sourced from reference TRBV5-6 and TRBJ2-3, is DAGVTQSPTHLIKTRGQQVTLRCSPKSGHDTVSWYQQALGQGPQFIFQYYEEEERQRGNFPDRFSGHQFPNYSSELNVNALLLGDSALYLCASSRSLAGGLDTQYFGPGTRLTVL.

V gene TRBV7-9 combines with J gene TRBJ1-3; 7 nucleotides align to TRBD1. The CDR3 loop spans 15 amino acids. Per germline, CDR1 SEHNR and CDR2 FQNEAQ (reference sequence). V lost 3 bases, J lost 8 bases, and 10 bases stayed unmatched. CDR3 sequence (DNA): TGTGCCAGCAGCTTCATGACAGGGAAGGCATACACCATATATTTT. Its translation: CASSFMTGKAYTIYF.

This chain joins TRBV5-5 and TRBJ2-5, with TRBD2 matching 9 bases. Trimming took 4 bases from V and 4 from J; bases not matched to a gene: 11. The CDR3 has 16 residues. The germline V gene has CDR1 SGHKS and CDR2 YYEKEE (reference sequence). In DNA form, the CDR3 reads TGTGCCAGCAGCACAACACCGGGACTAGCAGGAGAGACCCAGTACTTC. Translation gives CASSTTPGLAGETQYF.

This CDR3 reads CASSLTTMNTEAFF. The DNA for the CDR3 is TGTGCCAGCAGCTTAACCACTATGAACACTGAAGCTTTCTTT. V and J are TRBV5-6 and TRBJ1-1; D gene unclear. Germline assignment: CDR1 SGHDT and CDR2 YYEEEE. V shed 2 bases and J shed 0 bases, with 8 bases lying between them. The CDR3 consists of 14 residues.

The CDR3 spells CASRRQQGFQPQHF. CDR3 in DNA: TGTGCCAGCAGGCGGCAACAGGGTTTTCAGCCCCAGCATTTT. V usage is TRBV6-5 and J usage is TRBJ1-5, with a weak D call TRBD1 (6 bases). Per germline, CDR1 MNHEY and CDR2 SVGAGI. The CDR3 loop spans 14 amino acids. Trimming removed 6 bases from V and 6 bases from J, with 15 bases in between.

The chain couples TRBV7-3 to TRBJ2-1, with 8 bases aligning to TRBD2. Trimming cost V 5 bases and J 8 bases; bases outside gene matches: 8. Germline CDR1 SGHTA, CDR2 FQGTGA. CDR3 size: 14 residues. The CDR3 DNA is TGTGCCAGCAGCCTGGGACTAGGGCGCCATGAGCAGTTCTTC. It specifies CASSLGLGRHEQFF.

J is TRBJ1-2 and V is TRBV5-1; perhaps TRBD1 as D (5 bases). Trimming took off 1 base at V and 3 bases at J, with 19 bases between the two ends. Per germline, CDR1 SGHRS and CDR2 YFSETQ. The CDR3 is made up of 17 amino acids. The CDR3 region is CASSLSETPGVDYGYTF. The CDR3 DNA reads as TGCGCCAGCAGCTTGTCAGAAACCCCGGGGGTTGACTATGGCTACACCTTC.

The V gene is TRBV10-3, the J gene TRBJ1-5; D gene uncertain. This CDR3 has 13 amino acids. The germline gives CDR1 ENHRY, CDR2 SYGVKD. Trimming removed 2 bases from V and 5 bases from J, with 7 bases in between. CDR3 nucleotides: TGTGCCATCAGTGAGCGTCAGTATCAGCCCCAGCATTTT. Translating it yields CAISERQYQPQHF.

V usage is TRBV5-8 and J usage is TRBJ1-1; 8 bases are a match to TRBD1. V gave up 2 bases and J gave up 5 bases; unmatched junction bases: 14. The CDR3 sequence is 17 residues long. Germline CDR1 SGHTS, CDR2 YDEGEE. CDR3 in DNA: TGTGCCAGCAGCTTAGGTAATGGGCAGGGGGCATTTACTGAAGCTTTCTTT. Amino acids: CASSLGNGQGAFTEAFF.

V is TRBV5-1 and J is TRBJ2-3, with TRBD2 as a possible D gene (6 bases). The CDR3 loop spans 16 amino acids. V shed 4 bases and J shed 5 bases, with 20 bases lying between them. Germline CDR1 and CDR2: SGHRS and YFSETQ. Written as DNA, the CDR3 is TGCGCCAGCAGCCCCCTGATGGGGGGAGAGGGAGATACGCAGTATTTT. Its protein product is CASSPLMGGEGDTQYF.

This clone showed up just once. This chain links TRBV19 with TRBJ1-2; D possibly corresponds to TRBD1 (5 bases). The germline V and J ends were trimmed by 5 bases and 4 bases, with 17 bases remaining between them. The CDR3 is made up of 15 amino acids. Germline CDR1 and CDR2: LNHDA and SQIVND (reference sequence). CDR3 in amino acids: CASSPGRTGAYGYTF. The DNA of the CDR3 is TGTGCCAGTAGTCCCGGACGAACAGGCGCCTATGGCTACACCTTC.

The chain combines TRBV5-3 with TRBJ2-7, with TRBD2 matching over 11 bases. TRBV5-3 is reported as an ORF; its role is uncertain. The CDR3 has 16 residues. The trim removed 4 bases at V and 5 bases at J, leaving 11 bases unmatched. CDR3 loop: CARSGGTSGPLDEQYF. The DNA for the CDR3 is TGTGCCAGAAGCGGGGGGACTAGCGGTCCTCTAGACGAGCAGTACTTC.

The J gene is TRBJ2-3, the V gene TRBV7-9; the match to TRBD2 covers 10 bases. CDR3 length: 16 residues. V was pared by 1 base and J by 5 bases, with 6 bases of the junction left unmatched. CDR1 is SEHNR and CDR2 is FQNEAQ in the germline V gene (reference sequence). The CDR3: CASSLGGLAGVDTQYF. CDR3 sequence (DNA): TGTGCCAGCAGCTTAGGCGGTCTAGCGGGGGTAGATACGCAGTATTTT. Full variable domain (outside the CDR3, taken from reference TRBV7-9 and TRBJ2-3): DTGVSQNPRHKITKRGQNVTFRCDPISEHNRLYWYRQTLGQGPEFLTYFQNEAQLEKSRLLSDRFSAERPKGSFSTLEIQRTEQGDSAMYLCASSLGGLAGVDTQYFGPGTRLTVL.

V usage is TRBV3-1 (or the pseudogene TRBV3-2) and J usage is TRBJ1-5; no clear D. The CDR3 is 12 amino acids. The germline V gene has CDR1 LGHDT and CDR2 YNNKEL (reference sequence). Deletions cut 1 base from V and 11 bases from J, with 9 bases between. The CDR3 reads CASSQALGSQHF. CDR3 bases: TGTGCCAGCAGCCAAGCGCTCGGGTCCCAGCATTTT.

This sequence joins TRBV6-5 and TRBJ2-1; 10 bases map to TRBD1. CDR1 and CDR2 (germline): MNHEY, SVGAGI. CDR3 length: 14 residues. V was pared by 8 bases and J by 7 bases, with 8 bases of the junction left unmatched. The CDR3 sequence is CASRGQGFKNEQFF. Written as DNA, the CDR3 is TGTGCCAGCCGGGGACAGGGGTTTAAGAATGAGCAGTTCTTC.

This chain joins TRBV6-5 and TRBJ1-5; a possible D gene is TRBD1 (5 bases). Germline CDR1 MNHEY, CDR2 SVGAGI. This CDR3 spans 15 amino acids. V lost 5 bases and J lost 0, with 11 bases in between. CDR3 region: CASSPSGVSNQPQHF. The CDR3 nucleotides read TGTGCCAGCAGTCCTTCGGGGGTTAGCAATCAGCCCCAGCATTTT.

This CDR3 reads CASSPPRLTVNTEAFF. CDR3 bases: TGTGCCAGCAGCCCCCCGAGGCTGACAGTGAACACTGAAGCTTTCTTT. This chain connects TRBV7-9 to TRBJ1-1, with D perhaps matching TRBD1 (5 bases). From germline, CDR1 is SEHNR and CDR2 FQNEAQ (reference sequence). The CDR3 covers 16 residues. V was clipped by 5 bases and J by 0 bases, with 16 bases between them.

This clone was detected only a few times. The chain is built from TRBV5-6 and TRBJ1-3, with D hard to call. The V gene lost 4 bases and the J gene lost 1 base, with 12 bases spanning the gap. CDR1 SGHDT and CDR2 YYEEEE come from the germline V gene. This CDR3 spans 15 amino acids. This chain's CDR3 is CASSPAGLSGNTIYF. The CDR3 DNA sequence: TGTGCCAGCAGCCCCGCAGGCCTTTCTGGAAACACCATATATTTT. Together with reference TRBV5-6 and TRBJ1-3, the CDR3 gives the full variable domain: DAGVTQSPTHLIKTRGQQVTLRCSPKSGHDTVSWYQQALGQGPQFIFQYYEEEERQRGNFPDRFSGHQFPNYSSELNVNALLLGDSALYLCASSPAGLSGNTIYFGEGSWLTVV.

J is TRBJ2-1 and V is TRBV28; tentatively, D is TRBD1 (6 bases). Germline assignment: CDR1 MDHEN and CDR2 SYDVKM. CDR3 length: 13 residues. V dropped 6 bases and J dropped 6 bases, with 12 bases sitting between them. The CDR3 DNA reads as TGTGCCAGCAGAGGACAGAGGTTCAATGAGCAGTTCTTC. This translates into CASRGQRFNEQFF. The full variable domain, in which reference TRBV28 and TRBJ2-1 provide the parts outside the CDR3, is DVKVTQSSRYLVKRTGEKVFLECVQDMDHENMFWYRQDPGLGLRLIYFSYDVKMKEKGDIPEGYSVSREKKERFSLILESASTNQTSMYLCASRGQRFNEQFFGPGTRLTVL.

The chain uses TRBV10-3 and TRBJ1-6, with unresolved D. The CDR3 length is 15 residues. Germline CDR1 reads ENHRY; CDR2 reads SYGVKD. Trimming took 4 bases from V and 7 from J, leaving 14 bases between them. CDR3 coding DNA: TGTGCCATCAGTGGCCTAAGAAGTAAGAATTCACCCCTCCACTTT. The encoded protein is CAISGLRSKNSPLHF.

In its sample, this clone was seen once. This sequence joins TRBV15 and TRBJ2-5; 9 positions agree with TRBD1. The germline V gene has CDR1 LNHNV and CDR2 YYDKDF (reference sequence). V shed 1 base, J shed 0 bases, and the junction held 3 bases outside the gene matches. The CDR3 spans 16 residues. This chain's CDR3 is CATSRGGTGYQETQYF. CDR3 DNA sequence: TGTGCCACCAGCAGAGGGGGGACAGGGTACCAAGAGACCCAGTACTTC.

V gene TRBV28 combines with J gene TRBJ1-1, with a tentative D call TRBD1 (6 bases). Trimming removed 6 bases from V and 4 bases from J, with 12 bases in between. The CDR3 length is 13 residues. The V gene's germline CDR1 is MDHEN and CDR2 SYDVKM. The DNA for the CDR3 is TGTGCCAGCAGACCTCAGGGGCCCACTGAAGCTTTCTTT. This gives the protein CASRPQGPTEAFF.

The CDR3 spells CASSYRTSGGTDTQYF. The CDR3 nucleotides are TGTGCCAGCAGCTACCGGACTAGCGGGGGCACAGATACGCAGTATTTT. The rearrangement joins TRBV6-5 to TRBJ2-3; TRBD2 matches 12 bases. V shed 6 bases, J shed 1 base, and the junction held 5 bases outside the gene matches. The CDR3 length is 16 residues. Looked up from germline, CDR1 is MNHEY and CDR2 is SVGAGI.

In its sample, this clone was seen once. The chain has TRBV18 and TRBJ2-1, with 11 bases lining up with TRBD1. The J segment lost 9 bases and the V segment lost 3 bases, leaving 7 bases of the junction unmatched. The germline V gene has CDR1 KGHSH and CDR2 LQKENI. This CDR3 is 15 amino acids long. The CDR3 coding sequence is TGTGCCAGCTCACCTCAGGGACAGGGGGTCGGTGAGCAGTTCTTC. Encoded protein: CASSPQGQGVGEQFF.

The chain joins TRBV10-2 to TRBJ1-6, with D tentatively TRBD1 (5 bases). Looked up from germline, CDR1 is WSHSY and CDR2 is SAAADI. This CDR3 region has 18 residues. The germline V and J ends were trimmed by 3 bases and 3 bases, with 18 bases remaining between them. The CDR3 sequence is CASSDPEVQAGYNSPLHF. DNA for the CDR3: TGCGCCAGCAGTGATCCCGAGGTACAGGCTGGCTATAATTCACCCCTCCACTTT.

The V call is TRBV19, the J call TRBJ2-5; 8 bases align to TRBD2. Germline V gives CDR1 LNHDA, CDR2 SQIVND (reference sequence). Trimming cost V 2 bases and J 3 bases; bases outside gene matches: 5. This CDR3 region has 15 residues. This chain's CDR3 is CASSISGGLEETQYF. The CDR3 nucleotides read TGTGCCAGTAGTATAAGCGGGGGCTTGGAAGAGACCCAGTACTTC. Full variable domain (remainder filled in from reference TRBV19 and TRBJ2-5): DGGITQSPKYLFRKEGQNVTLSCEQNLNHDAMYWYRQDPGQGLRLIYYSQIVNDFQKGDIAEGYSVSREKKESFPLTVTSAQKNPTAFYLCASSISGGLEETQYFGPGTRLLVL.